This T cell receptor (beta chain) appears in the sequencing data of a study of blood T cell repertoires in COVID-19. Trimming pared 6 bases from V and 0 bases from J, leaving 8 bases between. The CDR3 consists of 13 residues. Germline assignment: CDR1 MNHEY and CDR2 SVGAGI. The assay was immunoSEQ multiplex PCR, and TCRdb's table has in-frame clones only and misses some. The sample shows around 620,000 clones, just under 90% of them seen only once. This clonotype was obtained from a woman between 18 and 30 years old with acute or convalescent COVID-19. V and J are TRBV6-5 and TRBJ1-1; D remains unclear. The sample was peripheral blood. The CDR3 bases are TGTGCCAGCAGCTCCGACATGAACACTGAAGCTTTCTTT. It codes for CASSSDMNTEAFF.